Listed here are 3 T cell receptor beta chains from one sample, sequenced in a study of radiation and T cells in renal cell carcinoma. Profiling relied on immunoSEQ multiplex PCR, and the TCRdb table lists in-frame clones only, not all of them. Of around 160,000 clones listed, roughly 90% are singletons. Stated time point: baseline pretreatment blood. Treatment denoted: 15 Gy SBRT to primary tumor, nephrectomy 4 weeks later. Specimen: blood, collected from a patient whose treatment included radiotherapy and nephrectomy. These receptors all stem from a woman aged 65 to 85 with renal cell carcinoma.

The chain combines TRBV27 with TRBJ1-1, with unresolved D. V was pared by 5 bases and J by 4 bases, with 11 bases between. Germline assignment: CDR1 MNHEY and CDR2 SMNVEV (reference sequence). The CDR3 sequence is 13 residues long. This CDR3 reads CASSLIGSTEAFF. Here the CDR3 DNA reads TGTGCCAGCAGTCTCATCGGGAGCACTGAAGCTTTCTTT.

The chain joins TRBV6-5 to TRBJ2-7, with D possibly matching TRBD2 (5 bases). V dropped 0 bases and J dropped 3 bases, with 12 bases sitting between them. There are 15 residues in the CDR3. CDR1 is MNHEY and CDR2 is SVGAGI in the germline V gene. The CDR3 loop reads CASSYSRGHNYEQYF. In DNA, the CDR3 is TGTGCCAGCAGTTACTCGAGAGGGCACAACTACGAGCAGTACTTC.

This rearrangement joins TRBV30 to TRBJ2-5; 8 positions agree with TRBD2. The trim removed 1 base at V and 4 bases at J, leaving 5 bases unmatched. This CDR3 contains 14 residues. Germline lookup yields CDR1 GTSNPN and CDR2 SVGIG (reference sequence). The CDR3 loop reads CAWSAGGGSETQYF. DNA for the CDR3: TGTGCCTGGAGTGCAGGCGGGGGGTCAGAGACCCAGTACTTC.